This T cell receptor beta chain was sequenced in a study of T cell responses to AZD1222 COVID-19 vaccine. Study results and limitations: Repertoire sampling was restricted to post-peak T cell response timepoints. Unmutated regions of variants are reportedly targeted by nearly half of spike-specific TCRs. The study found vaccine-associated CD4 TCRs spanning spike, dominant at 160-218 and 743-854.

The protocol was immunoSEQ multiplex PCR, while the TCRdb copy is restricted to in-frame clones and leaves out a portion. The profile shows fewer than 200,000 clones, roughly 89% of them singletons. The CDR3 is 15 residues long. V gave up 4 bases and J gave up 5 bases; unmatched junction bases: 6. Germline lookup yields CDR1 SGHTA and CDR2 FQGTGA. Regarding this clone: Antigen unknown.

The sequences come from peripheral blood, collected on day 0 of AZD1222 vaccination. The TCR comes from an adult in good health. The V and J genes are TRBV7-3 and TRBJ2-2; 8 positions agree with TRBD1. The CDR3 sequence: CASSSTGVGTGELFF. In DNA, the CDR3 is TGTGCCAGCAGCTCGACAGGGGTTGGGACCGGGGAGCTGTTTTTT. The variable domain in full, completed from reference TRBV7-3 and TRBJ2-2, reads GAGVSQTPSNKVTEKGKYVELRCDPISGHTALYWYRQSLGQGPEFLIYFQGTGAADDSGLPNDRFFAVRPEGSVSTLKIQRTERGDSAVYLCASSSTGVGTGELFFGEGSRLTVL.